Listed below are T cell receptor beta chains from one sample, sequenced in a study of blood T cell repertoires in COVID-19. Sequencing was performed with immunoSEQ multiplex PCR; in TCRdb, only in-frame clones are kept and a portion is missing. The sample records roughly 250,000 clones, around 83% being singletons. Sequencing was carried out using peripheral blood. The source of these receptors is a woman in her thirties or forties who had recovered from COVID-19. CDR3s include the opening cysteine and the closing phenylalanine or tryptophan. A D gene is named only where the DNA matches it firmly. The size of a clone is reported for some rows only, either as once, few or many, or as a class for expanded clones.

v_gene	abundance	j_gene	d_gene	CDR3nt	CDR3aa
TRBV3-1/TRBV3-2	.	TRBJ2-7	.	TGTGCCAGCAGCCAAGATAGCTTCTACGAGCAGTACTTC	CASSQDSFYEQYF
TRBV3-1/TRBV3-2	.	TRBJ1-6	.	TGTGCCAGCAGCCGGCCCATGGGGGGGTTCTCCTATAATTCACCCCTCCACTTT	CASSRPMGGFSYNSPLHF
TRBV6-5	.	TRBJ1-1	.	TGTGCCAGCAAAGCTCCAGGGGAGTACACTGAAGCTTTCTTT	CASKAPGEYTEAFF
TRBV7-9	.	TRBJ2-5	.	TGTGCCAGCAGCTTAGTGGGCCCAGAGACCCAGTACTTC	CASSLVGPETQYF
TRBV27	.	TRBJ2-2	.	TGTGCCAGCAGTTCAAGAACTTGGACCGGGGAGCTGTTTTTT	CASSSRTWTGELFF
TRBV6-5	.	TRBJ2-2	TRBD2	TGTGCCAGCAGGAGCGGGGATTCTTCGGGGGAGCTGTTTTTT	CASRSGDSSGELFF
TRBV24-1	.	TRBJ2-2	.	TGTGCCACCAGGACCCGGGGGTCGAACACCGGGGAGCTGTTTTTT	CATRTRGSNTGELFF
TRBV10-1	.	TRBJ2-7	TRBD1	TGCGCCAGCAGTGACCCCAGGGACAGGGGGGACTACGAGCAGTACTTC	CASSDPRDRGDYEQYF
TRBV7-6	once	TRBJ2-7	TRBD2	TGTGCCAGCAGCTTAGGGAGCGGGGGGGCCAACGAGCAGTACTTC	CASSLGSGGANEQYF
TRBV27	few	TRBJ1-2	TRBD1	TGTGCCAGCAGTCCCTTCGACAGGGGGGACTATGGCTACACCTTC	CASSPFDRGDYGYTF
TRBV11-2	.	TRBJ1-6	.	TGTGCCAGCAGCTTAGTGATCAGCTCCTATAATTCACCCCTCCACTTT	CASSLVISSYNSPLHF
TRBV24-1	.	TRBJ2-2	.	TGTGCCACCAGTTTCCGGAACGGGGGTACCGGGGAGCTGTTTTTT	CATSFRNGGTGELFF
TRBV10-3	.	TRBJ2-3	TRBD2	TGTGCCATCAGTGAGTCGCTAGCGGGGGGCTTCACAGATACGCAGTATTTT	CAISESLAGGFTDTQYF
TRBV29-1	.	TRBJ1-5	TRBD1	TGCAGCGTTGGACAGGGGGAAAATCAGCCCCAGCATTTT	CSVGQGENQPQHF
TRBV6-2/TRBV6-3	.	TRBJ1-2	.	TGTGCCAGCAGTTACCGGGACTACCAACGGCTCAACTATGGCTACACCTTC	CASSYRDYQRLNYGYTF
TRBV6-5	.	TRBJ1-5	TRBD1	TGTGCCAGCAGCTTACAGGGGTTCGATCAGCCCCAGCATTTT	CASSLQGFDQPQHF
TRBV19	.	TRBJ2-5	TRBD2	TGTGCCAGTAGTCTAGCGGGGGGGCTGGAGACCCAGTACTTC	CASSLAGGLETQYF
TRBV9	.	TRBJ2-1	.	TGTGCCAGCAGCGCTTGGACTGGGGAGGAGGAGCAGTTCTTC	CASSAWTGEEEQFF
TRBV5-4	.	TRBJ2-3	TRBD2	TGTGCCAGCAGCTTGGACGGGGGGGGCTTCGATACGCAGTATTTT	CASSLDGGGFDTQYF
TRBV5-1	.	TRBJ2-1	TRBD2	TGCGCCAGCAGCTTGGGACTAGCAGTACTCAATGAGCAGTTCTTC	CASSLGLAVLNEQFF
TRBV16	.	TRBJ1-2	.	TGTGCCAGCAGCCCGGCGAACAGGGACTATGGCTACACCTTC	CASSPANRDYGYTF
TRBV4-1	.	TRBJ1-6	.	TGCGCCAGCAGGGGCCCGGGGGGGGGAAAGGGCTCACCCCTCCACTTT	CASRGPGGGKGSPLHF
TRBV18	.	TRBJ1-4	.	TGTGCCAGCTCGCCATCCCAGGGTGAGAAACTGTTTTTT	CASSPSQGEKLFF
TRBV5-1	.	TRBJ1-2	.	TGCGCCAGCAGCTTGGCGGCGAGGGAGTATGGCTACACCTTC	CASSLAAREYGYTF
TRBV24-1	many	TRBJ2-2	.	TGTGCCACCAGTGATTTTTTGCAGGGTCACGGGGAGCTGTTTTTT	CATSDFLQGHGELFF
TRBV28	few	TRBJ2-5	TRBD1	TGTGCCAGCAGGACGACAGGGGAGACCCAGTACTTC	CASRTTGETQYF
TRBV20-1	.	TRBJ2-7	.	TGCAGTGCCACGGGCTCCTACGAGCAGTACTTC	CSATGSYEQYF
TRBV5-4	.	TRBJ1-1	.	TGTGCCAGCAGCTACTTACCCGGACAGATGAACACTGAAGCTTTCTTT	CASSYLPGQMNTEAFF
TRBV3-1/TRBV3-2	.	TRBJ1-1	.	TGTGCCAGCAGCAGGGGAGGGTCCACTGAAGCTTTCTTT	CASSRGGSTEAFF
TRBV7-9	.	TRBJ1-4	TRBD1	TGTGCCAGCAGCCCAATCACCGGGACAGGGGGTGAAAAACTGTTTTTT	CASSPITGTGGEKLFF
TRBV5-8	.	TRBJ2-3	TRBD2	TGTGCCAGCAGCCGACGGAGGACTAGCGGGGGGGGTCGTGATACGCAGTATTTT	CASSRRRTSGGGRDTQYF
TRBV5-1	.	TRBJ2-5	.	TGCGCCAGCAGCTTCGACCAAGAGACCCAGTACTTC	CASSFDQETQYF
TRBV28	.	TRBJ1-1	.	TGTGCCAGCAGCGGGGGATCGTACACTGAAGCTTTCTTT	CASSGGSYTEAFF
TRBV19	.	TRBJ1-2	.	TGTGCCAGTAGTACTGAAAGAGGCGGCAGCCCTAACTATGGCTACACCTTC	CASSTERGGSPNYGYTF
TRBV15	once	TRBJ2-3	TRBD2	TGTGCCACCAGCAGAGAGCTAGCGGGGGTTCAAGGAACGCAGTATTTT	CATSRELAGVQGTQYF
TRBV5-1	.	TRBJ1-2	.	TGCGCCAGCAGCTTGGACAGCCCTAACTATGGCTACACCTTC	CASSLDSPNYGYTF
TRBV5-5	.	TRBJ2-2	TRBD1	TGTGCCAGCAGCTTGGGGACAGGGGTCAGGACCGGGGAGCTGTTTTTT	CASSLGTGVRTGELFF
TRBV28	.	TRBJ2-7	.	TGTGCCAGCAGAACCTCCGGAGGGTACTACCACCACGAGCAGTACTTC	CASRTSGGYYHHEQYF
TRBV4-1	.	TRBJ1-1	TRBD1	TGCGCCAGCAGCCAAGAGTTTGGGACAGGGTGGAGTAGGAACACTGAAGCTTTCTTT	CASSQEFGTGWSRNTEAFF
TRBV6-5	.	TRBJ1-2	.	TGTGCCAGCAGCCCCGACAGGCCGTATGGCTACACCTTC	CASSPDRPYGYTF
TRBV19	.	TRBJ1-1	.	TGTGCCAGTAGTAGAACAGGGATGAACACTGAAGCTTTCTTT	CASSRTGMNTEAFF
TRBV7-9	.	TRBJ1-5	.	TGTGCCAGCAGCTTAGGAGACAGTAGCAATCAGCCCCAGCATTTT	CASSLGDSSNQPQHF
TRBV12-3/TRBV12-4	few	TRBJ1-3	.	TGTGCCAGTATGACAGGTCCTGGAAACACCATATATTTT	CASMTGPGNTIYF
TRBV18	few	TRBJ2-3	.	TGTGCCAGCTCAACGGGTATAACAGATACGCAGTATTTT	CASSTGITDTQYF
TRBV29-1	.	TRBJ1-2	.	TGCAGCGTGATTGGGCGGGGTGGAGGCTATGGCTACACCTTC	CSVIGRGGGYGYTF
TRBV6-2/TRBV6-3	.	TRBJ2-4	TRBD1	TGTGCCAGCAGCCCTGCCCATATAAGGACAGGGCCCAAAAACATTCAGTACTTC	CASSPAHIRTGPKNIQYF
TRBV15	.	TRBJ2-1	TRBD2	TGTGCCACCAGCAGGGAAAGGGGACTAGCGGGGGCGGGGGATGAGCAGTTCTTC	CATSRERGLAGAGDEQFF
TRBV27	.	TRBJ2-4	.	TGTGCCAGCCTTAAACGAGATCCTTATACGGCCAAAAACATTCAGTACTTC	CASLKRDPYTAKNIQYF
TRBV5-4	.	TRBJ2-3	TRBD2	TGTGCCAGCAGCTTGGGCCTAGCGGGCACAGATACGCAGTATTTT	CASSLGLAGTDTQYF
TRBV18	.	TRBJ2-7	.	TGTGCCAGCTCAGATGGACAGCAGACTTCCTACGAGCAGTACTTC	CASSDGQQTSYEQYF
TRBV28	.	TRBJ1-2	TRBD1	TGTGCCAGCAGTGGACCGGGACAGGCAAAGGGCAGGGACTATGGCTACACCTTC	CASSGPGQAKGRDYGYTF
TRBV10-1	.	TRBJ1-1	.	TGCGCCGGCTTGGACAAGAACACTGAAGCTTTCTTT	CAGLDKNTEAFF
TRBV10-3	once	TRBJ2-7	TRBD1	TGTGCCATCAGTTTGGAGGCTCACAGGGGGCTTTACGAGCAGTACTTC	CAISLEAHRGLYEQYF
TRBV18	few	TRBJ1-1	.	TGTGCCAGCTCACCACCCTTCGGGGGTCTTGAGCGAACTGAAGCTTTCTTT	CASSPPFGGLERTEAFF
TRBV10-3	.	TRBJ1-1	TRBD1	TGTGCCATCAACAGGGGGGGAAAGAACACTGAAGCTTTCTTT	CAINRGGKNTEAFF
TRBV19	.	TRBJ2-7	.	TGTGCCAGTACTCCAGACAGCGGACAGCCCTACGAGCAGTACTTC	CASTPDSGQPYEQYF
TRBV6-5	.	TRBJ1-5	.	TGTGCCAGCAGTTTAGCAAGTAATCAGCCCCAGCATTTT	CASSLASNQPQHF